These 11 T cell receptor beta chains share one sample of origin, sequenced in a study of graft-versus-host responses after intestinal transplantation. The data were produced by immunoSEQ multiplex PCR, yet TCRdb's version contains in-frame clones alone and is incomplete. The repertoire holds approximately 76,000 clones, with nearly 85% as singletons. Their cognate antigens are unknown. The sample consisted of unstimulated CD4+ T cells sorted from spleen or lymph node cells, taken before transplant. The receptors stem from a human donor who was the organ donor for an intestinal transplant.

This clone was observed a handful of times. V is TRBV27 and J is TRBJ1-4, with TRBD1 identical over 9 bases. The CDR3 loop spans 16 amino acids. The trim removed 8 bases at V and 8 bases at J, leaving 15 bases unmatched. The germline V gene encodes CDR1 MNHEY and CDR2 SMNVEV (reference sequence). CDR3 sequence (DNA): TGTGCCAGCTGCCCAAGAAAGGGGACAGGGTACGAAAAACTGTTTTTT. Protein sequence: CASCPRKGTGYEKLFF.

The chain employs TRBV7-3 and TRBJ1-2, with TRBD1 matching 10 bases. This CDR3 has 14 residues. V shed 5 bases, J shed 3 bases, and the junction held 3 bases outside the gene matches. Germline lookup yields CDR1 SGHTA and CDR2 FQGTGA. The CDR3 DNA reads TGTGCCAGCAGCCGGGACAGGGGCGACTATGGCTACACCTTC. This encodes CASSRDRGDYGYTF.

CDR3 region: CASRDRGEGTGELFF. The DNA of the CDR3 is TGTGCCAGCAGAGACAGGGGTGAAGGCACCGGGGAGCTGTTTTTT. The V and J genes are TRBV6-1 and TRBJ2-2; 8 nucleotides line up with TRBD1. Germline loops: CDR1 MNHNS, CDR2 SASEGT. V was pared by 6 bases and J by 4 bases, with 7 bases of the junction left unmatched. This CDR3 comprises 15 residues.

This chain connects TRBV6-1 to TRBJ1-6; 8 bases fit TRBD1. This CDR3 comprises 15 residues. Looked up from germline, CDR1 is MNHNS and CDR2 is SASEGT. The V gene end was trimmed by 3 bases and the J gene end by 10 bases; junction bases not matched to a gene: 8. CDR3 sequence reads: CASSDRTGLGSPLHF. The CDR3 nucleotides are TGTGCCAGCAGTGACCGGACAGGGTTAGGATCACCCCTCCACTTT.

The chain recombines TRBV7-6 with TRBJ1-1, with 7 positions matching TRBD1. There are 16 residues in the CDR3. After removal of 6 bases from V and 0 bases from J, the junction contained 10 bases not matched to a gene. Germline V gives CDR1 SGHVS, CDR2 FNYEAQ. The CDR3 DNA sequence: TGTGCCAGCAGACCTAATTCGGGACAGCTGAACACTGAAGCTTTCTTT. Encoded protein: CASRPNSGQLNTEAFF. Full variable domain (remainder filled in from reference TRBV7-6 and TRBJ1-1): GAGVSQSPRYKVTKRGQDVALRCDPISGHVSLYWYRQALGQGPEFLTYFNYEAQQDKSGLPNDRFSAERPEGSISTLTIQRTEQRDSAMYRCASRPNSGQLNTEAFFGQGTRLTVV.

The CDR3 coding sequence is TGCGCCAGCAGCCAAGGAGGAACCCGATCCTGGGAGCTGTTTTTT. Translating gives CASSQGGTRSWELFF. The V call is TRBV4-3, the J call TRBJ2-2; no reliable D call. Germline V gives CDR1 LGHNA, CDR2 YSLEER. The CDR3 totals 15 residues. The V end lost 1 base, the J end lost 9 bases, and 15 bases lay between the germline ends.

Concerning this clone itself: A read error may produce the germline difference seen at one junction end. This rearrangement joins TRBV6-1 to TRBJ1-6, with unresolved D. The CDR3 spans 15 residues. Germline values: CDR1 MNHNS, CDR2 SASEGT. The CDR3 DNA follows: TGTGCCAGCAGGGAAGGGAGCTCCTATAATTCACCCCTCCACTTT. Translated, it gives CASREGSSYNSPLHF.

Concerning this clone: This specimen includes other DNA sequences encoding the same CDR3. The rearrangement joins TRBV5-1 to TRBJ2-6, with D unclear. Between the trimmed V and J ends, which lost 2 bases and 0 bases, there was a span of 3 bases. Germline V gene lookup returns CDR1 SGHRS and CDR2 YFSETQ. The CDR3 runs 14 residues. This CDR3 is CASSFNSGANVLTF. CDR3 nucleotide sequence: TGCGCCAGCAGCTTTAACTCTGGGGCCAACGTCCTGACTTTC. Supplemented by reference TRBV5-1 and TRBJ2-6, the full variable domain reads KAGVTQTPRYLIKTRGQQVTLSCSPISGHRSVSWYQQTPGQGLQFLFEYFSETQRNKGNFPGRFSGRQFSNSRSEMNVSTLELGDSALYLCASSFNSGANVLTFGAGSRLTVL.

CDR3 region: CASGQGINQPQHF. The CDR3, as DNA: TGTGCCAGTGGACAGGGGATAAATCAGCCCCAGCATTTT. The V and J genes are TRBV19 and TRBJ1-5; the match to TRBD1 covers 9 bases. V lost 8 bases to trimming and J lost 4 bases; unmatched junction nucleotides: 3. The CDR3 contains 13 residues. CDR1 and CDR2 (germline): LNHDA, SQIVND (reference sequence).

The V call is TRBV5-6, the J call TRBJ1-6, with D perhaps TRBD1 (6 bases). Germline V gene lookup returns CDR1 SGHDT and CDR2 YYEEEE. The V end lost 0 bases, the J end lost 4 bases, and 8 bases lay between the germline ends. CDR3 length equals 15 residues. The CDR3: CASSLVDRYNSPLHF. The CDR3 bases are TGTGCCAGCAGCTTGGTTGACAGGTATAATTCACCCCTCCACTTT.

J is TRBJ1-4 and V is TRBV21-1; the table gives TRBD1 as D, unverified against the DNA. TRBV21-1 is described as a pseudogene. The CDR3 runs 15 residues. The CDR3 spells CASSKKWDNNEKLFF. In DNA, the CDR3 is TGTGCCAGCAGCAAAAAATGGGACAATAATGAAAAACTGTTTTTT.